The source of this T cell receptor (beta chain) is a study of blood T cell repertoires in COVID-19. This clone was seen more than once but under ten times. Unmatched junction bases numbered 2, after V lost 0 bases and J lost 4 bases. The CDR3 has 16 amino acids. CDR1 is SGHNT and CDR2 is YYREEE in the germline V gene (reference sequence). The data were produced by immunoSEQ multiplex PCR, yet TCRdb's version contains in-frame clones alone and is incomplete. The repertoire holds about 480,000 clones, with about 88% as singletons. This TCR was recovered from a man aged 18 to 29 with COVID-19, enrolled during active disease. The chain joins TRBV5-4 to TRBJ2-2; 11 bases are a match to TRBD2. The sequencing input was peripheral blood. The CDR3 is CASSLGLAGPTGELFF. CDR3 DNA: TGTGCCAGCAGCTTGGGACTAGCGGGACCCACCGGGGAGCTGTTTTTT.